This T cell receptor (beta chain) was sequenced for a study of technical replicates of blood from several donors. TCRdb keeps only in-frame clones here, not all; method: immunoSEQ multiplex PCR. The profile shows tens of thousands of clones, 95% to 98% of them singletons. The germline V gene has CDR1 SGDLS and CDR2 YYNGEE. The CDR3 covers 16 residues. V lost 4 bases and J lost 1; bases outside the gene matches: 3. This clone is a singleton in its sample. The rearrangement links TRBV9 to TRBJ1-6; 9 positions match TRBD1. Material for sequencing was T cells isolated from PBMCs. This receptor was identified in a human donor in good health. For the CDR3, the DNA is TGTGCCAGCAGCTTGACAGGGGGATCCTATAATTCACCCCTCCACTTT. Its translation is CASSLTGGSYNSPLHF.